The present T cell receptor (beta chain) was sequenced within a study of T cells in Graves' hyperthyroidism and ophthalmopathy. Turning to the study itself: Peripheral blood was obtained at initial diagnosis, preceding any treatment. Study observations and caveats: Most thyroid clonotypes with frequency above 0.001 were detected in blood.

RNA transcripts provided the source from which TCR beta CDR3 regions were amplified. First-round RT-PCR with HTBI primers amplified the TCR CDR3 region. TCRdb analysed the multiplex PCR reads with MiXCR anew, one entry per CDR3 protein. Of about half a million distinct CDR3 sequences listed, around 20% were seen once; the top ten hold less than 30%. Absent ophthalmopathy progression within 18 months defined stable Graves' hyperthyroidism. Patients were aged 18 to 65, had disease duration under 2 months, and had newly diagnosed hyperthyroidism. This clonotype was recorded at least ten times. The antigen is unknown. Trimming cost V 3 bases and J 1 base, with 9 bases left between them. Germline CDR1 SQVTM, CDR2 ANQGSEA. CDR3 length equals 13 residues.

The origin of this receptor is a man between 18 and 35 years old with Graves' hyperthyroidism. The specimen sequenced was blood. J is TRBJ2-5 and V is TRBV29-1, with D uncertain. CDR3 nucleotide sequence: TGCAGCGTTGATCGGCAGAGCCAAGAGACCCAGTACTTC. Encoded protein: CSVDRQSQETQYF.